These 19 T cell receptor beta chains were all obtained from the same sample, sequenced in a study of T cell responses to AZD1222 COVID-19 vaccine. Assay used: immunoSEQ multiplex PCR; TCRdb lists only in-frame clones, some missing. This sample has over 150,000 clones, with 90% to 95% found just once. Sequences were derived from peripheral blood, sampled 28 days after the second AZD1222 dose. The source is an adult who received the AZD1222 COVID-19 vaccine.

V is TRBV19 and J is TRBJ1-1; perhaps TRBD1 as D (5 bases). Germline values: CDR1 LNHDA, CDR2 SQIVND (reference sequence). This CDR3 spans 12 amino acids. V shed 4 bases and J shed 10 bases, with 13 bases lying between them. For the CDR3, the DNA is TGTGCCAGTAGTAGAGGAGATCAGGGAGCTTTCTTT. Translation gives CASSRGDQGAFF. Full variable domain (rest looked up from reference TRBV19 and TRBJ1-1): DGGITQSPKYLFRKEGQNVTLSCEQNLNHDAMYWYRQDPGQGLRLIYYSQIVNDFQKGDIAEGYSVSREKKESFPLTVTSAQKNPTAFYLCASSRGDQGAFFGQGTRLTVV.

V usage is TRBV10-3 and J usage is TRBJ1-2; 8 positions match TRBD1. The ends lost 11 bases at V and 4 bases at J; junction bases unmatched: 12. The CDR3 is 14 amino acids. Germline loops: CDR1 ENHRY, CDR2 SYGVKD. In DNA, the CDR3 is TGTGCCTCACAGGGCACAGGGGGGACCTATGGCTACACCTTC. It yields the protein CASQGTGGTYGYTF.

J is TRBJ1-3 and V is TRBV29-1, with 10 bases lining up with TRBD1. The V and J ends lost 4 bases and 4 bases, in that order; junction bases with no gene match: 10. Germline lookup yields CDR1 SQVTM and CDR2 ANQGSEA. The CDR3 is 16 amino acids. CDR3 DNA: TGCAGCGTTGGACCCGGGACAGGGGAAACGGGAAACACCATATATTTT. It encodes CSVGPGTGETGNTIYF.

This clone was observed once. The chain combines TRBV28 with TRBJ2-7; 9 bases are a match to TRBD1. The ends lost 7 bases at V and 7 bases at J; junction bases unmatched: 11. Germline V gene data show CDR1 as MDHEN and CDR2 as SYDVKM. This CDR3 contains 14 residues. The CDR3 region has the DNA TGTGCCAGCACGATGCGGGACAGGGTGGATGAGCAGTACTTC. This encodes CASTMRDRVDEQYF.

CDR3 sequence reads: CASSPPPPETNTEAFF. CDR3 bases: TGTGCCAGCAGTCCACCCCCCCCGGAAACAAACACTGAAGCTTTCTTT. The chain carries TRBV28 and TRBJ1-1; D gene uncertain. The CDR3 spans 16 residues. Per the germline V gene, CDR1 is MDHEN and CDR2 is SYDVKM. V was shortened by 5 bases and J by 2 bases, with 18 bases between the two germline ends.

V is TRBV2 and J is TRBJ1-2, with 9 bases aligning to TRBD1. Germline assignment: CDR1 SNHLY and CDR2 FYNNEI. There are 12 residues in the CDR3. Losses at the gene ends were 5 bases for V and 7 bases for J; bases not matched to a gene: 2. The CDR3, as DNA: TGTGCCAGCAGTAGGGACAGGGTTGGCTACACCTTC. Translation: CASSRDRVGYTF.

The chain is built from TRBV28 and TRBJ1-4; TRBD1 matches at 7 bases. Germline V lookup: CDR1 MDHEN, CDR2 SYDVKM. With 5 bases clipped from V and 2 bases from J, the junction kept 5 bases outside the gene matches. The CDR3 consists of 15 residues. CDR3 in amino acids: CASSLYRGTNEKLFF. CDR3 coding DNA: TGTGCCAGCAGTCTGTACAGGGGCACTAATGAAAAACTGTTTTTT.

This rearrangement joins TRBV28 to TRBJ1-3; D not certain. Trimming took off 10 bases at V and 8 bases at J, with 12 bases between the two ends. Germline V gene data show CDR1 as MDHEN and CDR2 as SYDVKM. The CDR3 has 11 residues. CDR3 sequence: CATIGLDTIYF. Here the CDR3 DNA reads TGTGCCACCATTGGTCTGGACACCATATATTTT.

This chain links TRBV4-3 with TRBJ2-1; 9 bases fit TRBD1. This CDR3 spans 15 amino acids. The ends lost 6 bases at V and 7 bases at J; junction bases unmatched: 10. Germline loops: CDR1 LGHNA, CDR2 YSLEER. The CDR3 nucleotides read TGCGCCAGCAGTCTTGGGACAGGGCGAATTAATGAGCAGTTCTTC. This sequence encodes CASSLGTGRINEQFF.

J is TRBJ2-2 and V is TRBV11-3, with D possibly called TRBD1 or TRBD2 (7 bases each). The germline V and J ends were trimmed by 5 bases and 0 bases, with 13 bases remaining between them. Germline V gene lookup returns CDR1 SGHNT and CDR2 YENEEA. The CDR3 totals 16 residues. The CDR3 reads CASSPGGLTNTGELFF. In nucleotides, the CDR3 is TGTGCCAGCAGCCCAGGGGGACTAACGAACACCGGGGAGCTGTTTTTT.

This chain links TRBV27 with TRBJ2-5, with D uncertain. Per the germline V gene, CDR1 is MNHEY and CDR2 is SMNVEV (reference sequence). CDR3 size: 15 residues. V shed 0 bases and J shed 2 bases, with 10 bases lying between them. The CDR3 region is CASSLSSGPQETQYF. CDR3 in DNA: TGTGCCAGCAGTTTATCGTCTGGGCCACAAGAGACCCAGTACTTC.

This chain uses TRBV5-1 with TRBJ1-5; TRBD1 matches at 8 bases. V lost 4 bases and J lost 2; bases outside the gene matches: 2. The CDR3 runs 14 residues. The germline V gene has CDR1 SGHRS and CDR2 YFSETQ. This CDR3 reads CASSPDRGNQPQHF. The CDR3 DNA reads TGCGCCAGCAGCCCGGACAGGGGCAATCAGCCCCAGCATTTT. The full variable domain, with the rest looked up from reference TRBV5-1 and TRBJ1-5, is KAGVTQTPRYLIKTRGQQVTLSCSPISGHRSVSWYQQTPGQGLQFLFEYFSETQRNKGNFPGRFSGRQFSNSRSEMNVSTLELGDSALYLCASSPDRGNQPQHFGDGTRLSIL.

This chain joins TRBV6-2 or TRBV6-3 and TRBJ1-6; possible D gene TRBD1, 5 bases. The CDR3 has 14 residues. V lost 7 bases, J lost 4 bases, and 11 bases lay in between. Germline-derived CDR1 and CDR2 are MNHEY and SVGEGT. CDR3 DNA sequence: TGTGCCAGCAACCCGGGACTGTATAATTCACCCCTCCACTTT. Protein: CASNPGLYNSPLHF.

The chain uses TRBV21-1 and TRBJ1-5. TRBV21-1 represents a pseudogene. This CDR3 spans 13 amino acids. The CDR3 sequence is CASTHLSVQPQHF. The CDR3 nucleotides read TGTGCCAGCACCCATTTAAGTGTTCAGCCCCAGCATTTT.

The V and J genes are TRBV2 and TRBJ1-2; 9 bases line up with TRBD1. The CDR3 has 13 residues. J gave up 8 bases and V 6 bases, and 7 bases lay outside the gene matches. Germline CDR1 and CDR2: SNHLY and FYNNEI. This CDR3 is CASSYRTGEGYTF. CDR3 nucleotide sequence: TGTGCCAGCAGCTATAGGACAGGGGAGGGCTACACCTTC.

The V and J genes are TRBV27 and TRBJ2-3; D might be TRBD2 (6 bases). The V and J ends lost 2 bases and 2 bases respectively, with 11 bases between them. From germline, CDR1 is MNHEY and CDR2 SMNVEV (reference sequence). The CDR3 extends over 15 amino acids. CDR3 nucleotide sequence: TGTGCCAGCAGTTTAAGTCGACTAGTCACAGATACGCAGTATTTT. Amino acid sequence: CASSLSRLVTDTQYF.

The chain combines TRBV21-1 with TRBJ1-5. TRBV21-1 is classified as a pseudogene. The CDR3 has 11 amino acids. CDR3 in amino acids: CASRVDQPQHF. The CDR3, as DNA: TGTGCCAGCAGAGTTGATCAGCCCCAGCATTTT.

The gene calls are TRBV21-1 and TRBJ1-3; TRBD1 is the table's D call, not checked against the DNA. TRBV21-1 is assigned pseudogene status. This CDR3 region has 18 residues. CDR3 DNA: TGTGCCAGCAGCAAACAGGCAGGGGATGCTCTCTCTGGAAACACCATATATTTT. Translation gives CASSKQAGDALSGNTIYF.

The V gene is TRBV5-1, the J gene TRBJ2-3; D is perhaps TRBD1 (6 bases). The germline V gene encodes CDR1 SGHRS and CDR2 YFSETQ. The CDR3 runs 15 residues. V was pared by 4 bases and J by 3 bases, with 15 bases between. CDR3 loop: CASSRDTPATDTQYF. CDR3 coding DNA: TGCGCCAGCAGCAGGGACACCCCGGCAACAGATACGCAGTATTTT.